This T cell receptor (beta chain) came from a study of T cell responses to AZD1222 COVID-19 vaccine. The method was immunoSEQ multiplex PCR; TCRdb's version includes in-frame clones alone and lacks a portion of them. The sample contains nearly 110,000 clones, about 90% of which appear only once. Whole-study results and caveats: Only a handful of people who got AZD1222 tested seropositive at baseline.

Worth noting for this clone: Its antigen is unidentified.

This CDR3 has 15 amino acids. Deletions cut 4 bases from V and 4 bases from J, with 17 bases between. The germline V gene has CDR1 SGHKS and CDR2 YYEKEE (reference sequence). The sequences come from peripheral blood, collected on day 0 of AZD1222 vaccination. V is TRBV5-5 and J is TRBJ1-2; D is unresolved. The origin of this receptor is an adult in good health. In DNA form, the CDR3 reads TGTGCCAGCAGCCCGGACGCGGGGTGGATCTATGGCTACACCTTC. Its protein is CASSPDAGWIYGYTF.